This is a list of T cell receptor beta chains from one sample in a study of cytomegalovirus exposure and HLA in healthy donors. Produced via immunoSEQ multiplex PCR; TCRdb's table is partial and in-frame only. This repertoire shows around 160,000 clones, about 90% found once; its top ten account for 3% to 3.5%. The sequencing input was PBMCs. Receptors originate from a woman younger than 35 in good health and CMV-seropositive. The CDR3 runs from the conserved cysteine through the conserved F or W. The D gene is left open where the match is weak. For some rows the clone size is stated as once, few or many, or as a class when expanded; others skip it.

J gene	D gene	V gene	clone size	CDR3 protein	CDR3 DNA
TRBJ2-2	NA	TRBV7-2	NA	CASGANTGELFF	TGTGCCAGCGGGGCCAACACCGGGGAGCTGTTTTTT
TRBJ1-4	NA	TRBV5-4	once	CASSWGGENEKLFF	TGTGCCAGCAGCTGGGGGGGGGAAAATGAAAAACTGTTTTTT
TRBJ2-3	NA	TRBV7-9	NA	CASSSQAGTDTQYF	TGTGCCAGCAGCTCCCAGGCAGGCACAGATACGCAGTATTTT
TRBJ2-7	TRBD1	TRBV19	NA	CASSIGGTGAYEQYF	TGTGCCAGTAGTATAGGAGGGACAGGGGCCTACGAGCAGTACTTC
TRBJ2-5	TRBD1	TRBV5-1	once	CASSLIWDRVVARETQYF	TGCGCCAGCAGCTTGATCTGGGACAGGGTTGTCGCACGAGAGACCCAGTACTTC
TRBJ1-3	NA	TRBV6-5	NA	CASSPDRYSGNTIYF	TGTGCCAGCAGCCCGGACAGATACTCTGGAAACACCATATATTTT
TRBJ2-7	NA	TRBV29-1	NA	CSVRVWSSYEQYF	TGCAGCGTCAGGGTGTGGAGCTCCTACGAGCAGTACTTC
TRBJ1-2	TRBD1	TRBV9	NA	CASSVSGQGSGYTF	TGTGCCAGCAGCGTATCGGGACAGGGGTCTGGCTACACCTTC
TRBJ2-2	NA	TRBV28	NA	CASSSSIYRVQHTGELFF	TGTGCCAGCAGCTCCTCAATTTACAGGGTGCAGCACACCGGGGAGCTGTTTTTT
TRBJ2-1	TRBD1	TRBV9	once	CASSGGQGGQNEQFF	TGTGCCAGCAGCGGGGGACAGGGGGGTCAGAATGAGCAGTTCTTC
TRBJ2-2	NA	TRBV11-1	NA	CASSLGGQSTGELFF	TGTGCCAGCAGCTTAGGAGGACAGAGCACCGGGGAGCTGTTTTTT
TRBJ2-7	TRBD1	TRBV6-5	once	CASRPIGQGEGEQYF	TGTGCCAGCAGACCTATCGGACAGGGGGAAGGTGAGCAGTACTTC
TRBJ2-3	TRBD2	TRBV7-2	NA	CASSLVPGGAGTDTQYF	TGTGCCAGCAGCTTAGTCCCCGGGGGGGCCGGCACAGATACGCAGTATTTT
TRBJ2-7	NA	TRBV10-1	NA	CASSAGPYYEQYF	TGCGCCAGCAGTGCTGGCCCGTACTACGAGCAGTACTTC
TRBJ1-4	TRBD1	TRBV2	NA	CASKRQGVGEKLFF	TGTGCCAGCAAACGACAGGGCGTTGGTGAAAAACTGTTTTTT
TRBJ2-3	TRBD2	TRBV27	NA	CASTSGGSTDTQYF	TGTGCCAGCACCAGCGGGGGTAGCACAGATACGCAGTATTTT
TRBJ2-7	NA	TRBV29-1	NA	CSVSDTGSEQYF	TGCAGCGTTTCGGACACCGGATCGGAGCAGTACTTC
TRBJ1-1	NA	TRBV28	NA	CASSLTGTLNTEAFF	TGTGCCAGCAGTTTAACAGGAACCTTGAACACTGAAGCTTTCTTT
TRBJ2-4	TRBD1	TRBV2	NA	CASGPQGSKNIQYF	TGTGCCAGCGGACCACAGGGGTCCAAAAACATTCAGTACTTC
TRBJ2-5	NA	TRBV6-5	NA	CASSYVEGKGETQYF	TGTGCCAGCAGTTATGTCGAGGGTAAAGGAGAGACCCAGTACTTC
TRBJ2-5	TRBD2	TRBV5-6	NA	CASSYGGAGAHQETQYF	TGTGCCAGCAGCTATGGTGGAGCGGGAGCCCACCAAGAGACCCAGTACTTC
TRBJ1-1	TRBD1	TRBV6-5	NA	CASSFGQGRRAFF	TGTGCCAGCAGCTTCGGACAGGGGAGGAGAGCTTTCTTT
TRBJ2-7	TRBD1	TRBV27	NA	CASSLGAGTGVVYEQYF	TGTGCCAGCAGTTTAGGGGCCGGGACAGGGGTCGTCTACGAGCAGTACTTC
TRBJ1-3	NA	TRBV6-5	few	CASTTGFSGNTIYF	TGTGCCAGCACCACAGGTTTCTCTGGAAACACCATATATTTT
TRBJ2-7	TRBD2	TRBV7-2	NA	CASSFAGTSGGASEQYF	TGTGCCAGCAGCTTCGCCGGGACTAGCGGGGGGGCGAGCGAGCAGTACTTC
TRBJ2-3	NA	TRBV19	NA	CASKSPAEASPTQYF	TGTGCCAGTAAGTCCCCAGCGGAGGCCTCTCCTACGCAGTATTTT
TRBJ2-3	TRBD2	TRBV18	NA	CASSPLLTSGGTDTQYF	TGTGCCAGCTCACCCCTCCTGACTAGCGGGGGGACAGATACGCAGTATTTT
TRBJ2-1	NA	TRBV19	NA	CASSLFRVSSYNEQFF	TGTGCCAGTAGTCTCTTCAGGGTAAGCTCCTACAATGAGCAGTTCTTC
TRBJ2-2	NA	TRBV28	NA	CASSFAGRNGELFF	TGTGCCAGCAGTTTTGCGGGGAGGAACGGGGAGCTGTTTTTT
TRBJ2-1	TRBD2	TRBV12-5	NA	CASGLTSGRGLSYNEQFF	TGTGCTAGTGGTTTGACTAGCGGGAGAGGTTTGTCCTACAATGAGCAGTTCTTC
TRBJ2-7	TRBD1	TRBV28	NA	CASTPRTGRYEQYF	TGTGCCAGCACCCCTCGGACAGGGCGCTACGAGCAGTACTTC
TRBJ2-7	TRBD2	TRBV5-3	NA	CARSLEGGRTPYEQYF	TGTGCCAGAAGCTTGGAAGGCGGGAGAACCCCCTACGAGCAGTACTTC
TRBJ2-1	TRBD2	TRBV15	NA	CATSSRLARLNEQFF	TGTGCCACCAGCAGTCGACTAGCGAGACTCAATGAGCAGTTCTTC
TRBJ2-1	TRBD2	TRBV5-1	NA	CASSLVGGGAVNEQFF	TGCGCCAGCAGCTTGGTAGGCGGGGGGGCCGTGAATGAGCAGTTCTTC
TRBJ2-5	NA	TRBV7-9	once	CASSLGGAQETQYF	TGTGCCAGCAGCTTAGGCGGGGCCCAAGAGACCCAGTACTTC
TRBJ2-6	TRBD1	TRBV27	NA	CASSLSTFRDRASGANVLTF	TGTGCCAGCAGTTTATCCACGTTCCGGGACAGGGCCTCTGGGGCCAACGTCCTGACTTTC
TRBJ2-7	NA	TRBV5-1	NA	CASSFGRGAYEQYF	TGCGCCAGCAGCTTCGGCAGGGGGGCCTACGAGCAGTACTTC
TRBJ2-2	NA	TRBV7-9	NA	CASSTTPSGELFF	TGTGCCAGCAGCACTACCCCATCGGGGGAGCTGTTTTTT
TRBJ1-2	NA	TRBV25-1	NA	CASSSSGGTGYTF	TGTGCCAGCAGCAGCTCGGGGGGCACGGGCTACACCTTC
TRBJ1-3	NA	TRBV6-1	NA	CASSPAGPGNTIYF	TGTGCCAGCAGTCCGGCGGGGCCGGGAAACACCATATATTTT